This T cell receptor beta chain was captured in a study of blood T cell repertoires in COVID-19. The overall study: Samples came from the United States, Italy and Spain, spanning acute and convalescent COVID-19. PBMCs, B-cell-depleted T cells, or T cells provided the cDNA or gDNA that made up the material.

Study processing details: Scientists estimated how many nucleated cells there were by amplifying reference gene primers. Assay used: immunoSEQ multiplex PCR; TCRdb lists only in-frame clones, some missing. The DNA was the basis for D and trimming; V, J and clone size are from that table. The sample consists of fewer than 250,000 clones, roughly four fifths of them appearing once. V was shortened by 0 bases and J by 4 bases, with 10 bases between the two germline ends. Per germline, CDR1 SGHTA and CDR2 FQGNSA. The CDR3 has 15 residues. Specimen: peripheral blood. This receptor was obtained from a woman between 45 and 65 years old with acute or convalescent COVID-19. The V and J genes are TRBV7-2 and TRBJ1-3; D gene unclear. DNA for the CDR3: TGTGCCAGCAGCTTAGCGCGCGTAGTCGGAAACACCATATATTTT. This translates into CASSLARVVGNTIYF.